This T cell receptor (beta chain) comes out of a study of identical twins. V lost 2 bases and J 10 bases, leaving 13 bases between the germline ends. The CDR3 consists of 14 residues. CDR1 and CDR2 from the germline V gene are SGHRS and YFSETQ. MiXCR, run by TCRdb on the 5' RACE reads, gives a single entry per CDR3 protein. The sample has fewer than 800,000 distinct CDR3 sequences; under 8.5% are singletons. These data were also filed under a second study, of yellow fever vaccine responses in identical twins.

The source of this sequence is a woman younger than 30 in good health. V and J are TRBV5-1 and TRBJ1-6, with D perhaps TRBD1 (6 bases). The sequencing input was PBMCs. The CDR3, as DNA: TGCGCCAGCAGCTTCAGGGGAATTGAGTCACCCCTCCACTTT. It is translated as CASSFRGIESPLHF.